These 29 T cell receptor beta chains were all obtained from the same sample, sequenced in a study of OX40 agonist ivuxolimab in advanced cancers. Clones were sequenced by immunoSEQ multiplex PCR, and TCRdb holds only the in-frame ones, with some missing. The sample holds approximately 70,000 clones, approximately 89% seen once. Here the sequenced sample was CD4+ or CD8+ T cells sorted from blood, taken in a trial of the OX40 agonist ivuxolimab. These receptor sequences come from an adult with an advanced solid tumor such as melanoma, head and neck, liver or kidney cancer.

The V and J genes are TRBV5-1 and TRBJ2-1; D gene ambiguous. Looked up from germline, CDR1 is SGHRS and CDR2 is YFSETQ. V was pared by 0 bases and J by 4 bases, with 8 bases between. CDR3 length: 14 residues. CDR3 amino acids: CASSLGAQYNEQFF. The CDR3, as DNA: TGCGCCAGCAGCTTGGGGGCCCAATACAATGAGCAGTTCTTC.

The chain combines TRBV7-2 with TRBJ1-2; D is unclear. This CDR3 contains 12 residues. Germline V lookup: CDR1 SGHTA, CDR2 FQGNSA. Trimming shortened V by 2 bases and J by 8 bases, and 9 bases separated the two germline ends. The CDR3 loop is CASSLNGYGYTF. The CDR3 bases are TGTGCCAGCAGCTTAAACGGGTACGGCTACACCTTC.

The V call is TRBV6-5, the J call TRBJ1-1; D is undetermined. V lost 8 bases, J lost 1 base, and 11 bases lay in between. Germline V CDR1 and CDR2: MNHEY, SVGAGI. The length of the CDR3 is 13 residues. CDR3 amino acids: CASVGTSNTEAFF. In DNA form, the CDR3 reads TGTGCCAGCGTGGGCACCTCGAACACTGAAGCTTTCTTT.

For this clone: One end of the junction is discordant with germline, which a read error may explain. This sequence joins TRBV5-8 and TRBJ2-7; 8 bases match TRBD1. The CDR3 loop spans 15 amino acids. Looked up from germline, CDR1 is SGHTS and CDR2 is YDEGEE. In DNA, the CDR3 is TGTGCCAGCAGCTTGGCATGGGGACAGGCCTACCAGCAGTACTTC. This codes for CASSLAWGQAYQQYF. The variable domain in full, with the rest retrieved from reference TRBV5-8 and TRBJ2-7, is EAGVTQSPTHLIKTRGQQATLRCSPISGHTSVYWYQQALGLGLQFLLWYDEGEERNRGNFPPRFSGRQFPNYSSELNVNALELEDSALYLCASSLAWGQAYQQYFGPGTRLTVT.

This clone was detected only once. The V gene is TRBV18, the J gene TRBJ2-7, with D possibly being TRBD2 (5 bases). The CDR3 totals 11 residues. With 4 bases removed from V and 4 bases from J, the gap between germline ends came to 5 bases. CDR1 KGHSH and CDR2 LQKENI come from the germline V gene. CDR3 protein: CASSREYEQYF. The DNA of the CDR3 is TGTGCCAGCTCACGGGAGTACGAGCAGTACTTC.

The rearrangement uses TRBV7-2 and TRBJ2-3, with 11 bases aligning to TRBD1. The CDR3 is 15 amino acids. The J segment lost 1 base and the V segment lost 6 bases, leaving 3 bases of the junction unmatched. Germline V gives CDR1 SGHTA, CDR2 FQGNSA. For the CDR3, the DNA is TGTGCCAGCAGTTGGGGACAGGGGGGCACAGATACGCAGTATTTT. Protein: CASSWGQGGTDTQYF.

This chain connects TRBV2 to TRBJ1-4; TRBD1 matches 7 bases. The junction had 9 bases not matched to a gene; V was cut back by 6 bases and J by 5 bases. Germline assignment: CDR1 SNHLY and CDR2 FYNNEI. This CDR3 has 15 residues. The DNA of the CDR3 is TGTGCCAGCAGCCCCACAGGGGCGGTGAATGAAAAACTGTTTTTT. Translation: CASSPTGAVNEKLFF.

The V and J genes are TRBV29-1 and TRBJ2-1; D is possibly TRBD1 or TRBD2 (5 bases each). V was clipped by 8 bases and J by 0 bases, with 17 bases between them. The CDR3 covers 15 residues. Germline CDR1 reads SQVTM; CDR2 reads ANQGSEA. The CDR3 here is CSTSGAASSYNEQFF. In DNA, the CDR3 is TGCAGCACCTCCGGGGCGGCTAGCTCCTACAATGAGCAGTTCTTC.

V usage is TRBV18 and J usage is TRBJ1-5; 9 bases match TRBD1. The CDR3 runs 14 residues. The V segment lost 3 bases and the J segment 10 bases; nucleotides outside the gene matches: 7. The V gene's germline CDR1 is KGHSH and CDR2 LQKENI. This chain's CDR3 is CASSPGQGTDPQHF. The CDR3 DNA sequence: TGTGCCAGCTCACCGGGACAGGGAACAGACCCCCAGCATTTT.

The J gene is TRBJ2-7, the V gene TRBV19; tentative D call: TRBD2 (6 bases). The CDR3 runs to 17 residues. Per the germline V gene, CDR1 is LNHDA and CDR2 is SQIVND (reference sequence). Trimming left V 0 bases short and J 2 bases short, with 17 bases between. CDR3 DNA sequence: TGTGCCAGTAGTATAGACTCCGGGACTTTCCTCCCCTACGAGCAGTACTTC. Its translation: CASSIDSGTFLPYEQYF.

CDR3 residues: CASSQVSPGQGSQPQHF. The CDR3, as DNA: TGCGCCAGCAGCCAAGTGTCCCCAGGACAGGGGAGTCAGCCCCAGCATTTT. This rearrangement joins TRBV4-1 to TRBJ1-5; 9 bases match TRBD1. This CDR3 is built from 17 residues. The germline V gene encodes CDR1 MGHRA and CDR2 YSYEKL. Trimming cost V 1 base and J 6 bases; bases outside gene matches: 10.

On this clone: This specimen includes other DNA sequences encoding the same CDR3. This sequence joins TRBV5-1 and TRBJ2-1; D not resolved. Trimming removed 0 bases from V and 9 bases from J, with 10 bases in between. Germline V CDR1 and CDR2: SGHRS, YFSETQ. The length of the CDR3 is 13 residues. As DNA, the CDR3 is TGCGCCAGCAGCTTGGATCCTTCGGGTGAGCAGTTCTTC. Protein product: CASSLDPSGEQFF.

The table lists this clone with a few counts. This same CDR3 is encoded by further DNA sequences in the sample. The CDR3 protein is CSASRTEAFF. CDR3 DNA: TGCAGTGCTAGTAGGACTGAAGCTTTCTTT. This sequence joins TRBV20-1 and TRBJ1-1, with D uncertain. The CDR3 runs to 10 residues. V gave up 3 bases and J gave up 5 bases, with 4 bases separating them. Germline assignment: CDR1 DFQATT and CDR2 SNEGSKA (reference sequence).

V usage is TRBV6-6 and J usage is TRBJ1-2; perhaps TRBD1 as D (6 bases). This CDR3 has 13 amino acids. Germline-derived CDR1 and CDR2 are MNHNY and SVGAGI (reference sequence). The germline V and J ends were trimmed by 6 bases and 4 bases, with 12 bases remaining between them. The DNA of the CDR3 is TGTGCCAGCAGGACAGGACAGTTCTATGGCTACACCTTC. It encodes CASRTGQFYGYTF.

The chain recombines TRBV6-5 with TRBJ2-3; D not resolved. CDR1 and CDR2 (germline): MNHEY, SVGAGI. The CDR3 length is 14 residues. Trimming left V 3 bases short and J 5 bases short, with 12 bases between. CDR3 in amino acids: CASSYDNPRDTQYF. The CDR3 DNA sequence: TGTGCCAGCAGTTATGACAACCCTCGAGATACGCAGTATTTT.

The gene calls are TRBV5-1 and TRBJ2-7, with D maybe TRBD1 (6 bases). This CDR3 is built from 13 residues. V was cut by 5 bases and J by 5 bases, with 14 bases left in between. Per the germline V gene, CDR1 is SGHRS and CDR2 is YFSETQ. CDR3 region: CASSTRGLDEQYF. CDR3 nucleotides: TGCGCCAGCAGTACCAGGGGTCTAGACGAGCAGTACTTC.

This clone was detected once. The gene calls are TRBV28 and TRBJ1-6; no definite D call. Germline values: CDR1 MDHEN, CDR2 SYDVKM. V was shortened by 1 base and J by 0 bases, with 13 bases between the two germline ends. The CDR3 spans 18 residues. CDR3 in amino acids: CASSLYGLLSSYNSPLHF. The CDR3 DNA reads TGTGCCAGCAGTTTATACGGCCTCTTAAGCTCCTATAATTCACCCCTCCACTTT.

The chain has TRBV5-1 and TRBJ1-6; TRBD1 matches at 12 bases. Trimming cost V 4 bases and J 3 bases; bases outside gene matches: 5. Per germline, CDR1 SGHRS and CDR2 YFSETQ. There are 17 residues in the CDR3. The chain's CDR3 is CASSPGTGGFYNSPLHF. The CDR3 bases are TGCGCCAGCAGCCCCGGGACAGGGGGCTTCTATAATTCACCCCTCCACTTT.

This sequence joins TRBV2 and TRBJ2-3; unclear D gene. The CDR3 contains 11 residues. Trimming removed 4 bases from V and 8 bases from J, with 7 bases in between. In germline, CDR1 is SNHLY, CDR2 FYNNEI. The CDR3 DNA is TGTGCCAGCAGTGTAGATACTACGCAGTATTTT. Translating it yields CASSVDTTQYF.

The V call is TRBV9, the J call TRBJ2-7, with D possibly being TRBD1 (5 bases). Germline CDR1 SGDLS, CDR2 YYNGEE. V lost 4 bases, J lost 5 bases, and 13 bases lay in between. This CDR3 has 13 amino acids. CDR3 sequence (DNA): TGTGCCAGCAGCCTGGGGCCGGGTGACGAGCAGTACTTC. This translates into CASSLGPGDEQYF.

The V gene is TRBV4-1, the J gene TRBJ1-6; D gene uncertain. CDR3 length: 14 residues. Germline CDR1 and CDR2: MGHRA and YSYEKL. Between the trimmed V and J ends, which lost 0 bases and 7 bases, there was a span of 7 bases. The CDR3 DNA is TGCGCCAGCAGCCAAGACGGTAGGAATTCACCCCTCCACTTT. It translates to CASSQDGRNSPLHF.

The chain is built from TRBV7-2 and TRBJ2-1; D is tentatively TRBD1 or TRBD2 (6 bases each). Trimming removed 2 bases at V and 6 bases at J, with 14 bases between. The CDR3 covers 15 residues. Germline V gene lookup returns CDR1 SGHTA and CDR2 FQGNSA. Written as DNA, the CDR3 is TGTGCCAGCAGCTTATATGTGGGGGGCCGCAATGAGCAGTTCTTC. Its protein product is CASSLYVGGRNEQFF.

The J gene is TRBJ1-1, the V gene TRBV6-1; unclear D gene. The CDR3 has 12 amino acids. V was shortened by 5 bases and J by 1 base, with 5 bases between the two germline ends. Germline CDR1 reads MNHNS; CDR2 reads SASEGT. In nucleotides, the CDR3 is TGTGCCAGCAGTTTTAAGAACACTGAAGCTTTCTTT. It is translated as CASSFKNTEAFF.

The chain recombines TRBV18 with TRBJ2-5; either TRBD1 or TRBD2 may fit D (6 bases each). This CDR3 spans 15 amino acids. In germline, CDR1 is KGHSH, CDR2 LQKENI. Trimming cost V 3 bases and J 1 base, with 12 bases left between them. This chain's CDR3 is CASSPFKGGQETQYF. DNA of the CDR3: TGTGCCAGCTCACCGTTCAAGGGGGGCCAAGAGACCCAGTACTTC.

The chain links TRBV7-3 to TRBJ2-1; the match to TRBD1 covers 9 bases. Trimming at V came to 4 bases and at J to 0 bases, leaving 1 base not matched to a gene. Germline assignment: CDR1 SGHTA and CDR2 FQGTGA. The length of the CDR3 is 15 residues. In DNA form, the CDR3 reads TGTGCCAGCAGCTCGACAGGGGGCTCCTACAATGAGCAGTTCTTC. Protein sequence: CASSSTGGSYNEQFF.

This chain's CDR3 is CASTPETGRAQETQYF. DNA for the CDR3: TGCGCCAGCACTCCGGAAACAGGGAGGGCCCAAGAGACCCAGTACTTC. The chain combines TRBV10-2 with TRBJ2-5, with a weak D call TRBD2 (7 bases). The CDR3 covers 16 residues. Germline V gene lookup returns CDR1 WSHSY and CDR2 SAAADI. The germline V and J ends were trimmed by 7 bases and 1 base, with 19 bases remaining between them.

This chain joins TRBV6-1 and TRBJ1-3; D uncertain. V dropped 0 bases and J dropped 7 bases, with 7 bases sitting between them. Per the germline V gene, CDR1 is MNHNS and CDR2 is SASEGT. The CDR3 is 13 amino acids. The CDR3, as DNA: TGTGCCAGCAGTGAAGCGCCCGGGAACACCATATATTTT. This gives the protein CASSEAPGNTIYF.

This chain links TRBV5-5 with TRBJ1-3; the D is unclear. The germline gives CDR1 SGHKS, CDR2 YYEKEE (reference sequence). The CDR3 runs 14 residues. As DNA, the CDR3 is TGTGCGACATCCCTTGGGTGGTCTCAGAACACCATATATTTT. Protein sequence: CATSLGWSQNTIYF.

The chain is built from TRBV27 and TRBJ2-3, with no clear D. The CDR3 runs 13 residues. Germline CDR1 MNHEY, CDR2 SMNVEV (reference sequence). Deletions cut 5 bases from V and 1 base from J, with 7 bases between. The CDR3 DNA follows: TGTGCCAGCAGTACTCCTCGCACAGATACGCAGTATTTT. It translates to CASSTPRTDTQYF.